The 20 T cell receptor beta chains reported below all come from one sample, sequenced in a study of beta chain features in type 1 diabetes (dated by TCRdb to the late 2010s). General findings and caveats noted by the study authors: A moderate but significant shortening of TCRB CDR3 length was observed in type 1 diabetes patients in all four CD4+ subsets.

No cognate antigen is known for these TCRs. Libraries were prepared through the immunoSEQ multiplex PCR assay. All of the isolated RNA was reverse transcribed with the High Capacity cDNA Reverse Transcription Kit, so expressed TCRB transcripts were sequenced. In TCRdb, the immuneACCESS table is reduced to in-frame sequences with V and J assigned. These tables do not hold every clone; where another copy was compared, an unresolved V gene accounts for under half, and the others remain unexplained. The sample profile shows some 63,000 clones; roughly 50% of them were found once. The top ten clonotypes cover 0.65% to 0.85% of the sample. Sequencing input: central memory CD4+ T cells from blood. These receptors were taken from a young man with type 1 diabetes.

The V and J genes are TRBV6-1 and TRBJ1-2; TRBD1 matches at 7 bases. V trimming: 6 bases; J trimming: 5 bases; junction bases outside the gene matches: 12. Germline V lookup: CDR1 MNHNS, CDR2 SASEGT. The CDR3 sequence is 15 residues long. The chain's CDR3 is CASSLGQASLYGYTF. The CDR3 nucleotides read TGTGCCAGCAGCCTTGGACAGGCCTCTCTATATGGCTACACCTTC.

This clone came up once. J is TRBJ1-2 and V is TRBV5-1; 8 nucleotides match TRBD1. The germline V gene has CDR1 SGHRS and CDR2 YFSETQ. V shed 4 bases and J 2 bases; nucleotides not matched to a gene: 1. CDR3 length equals 13 residues. CDR3 coding DNA: TGCGCCAGCAGCGCAGGGGGCAACTATGGCTACACCTTC. Its protein is CASSAGGNYGYTF.

The rearrangement links TRBV7-6 to TRBJ2-1, with a possible D match to TRBD2 (5 bases). The V gene's germline CDR1 is SGHVS and CDR2 FNYEAQ. V was clipped by 5 bases and J by 3 bases, with 14 bases between them. The CDR3 is made up of 15 amino acids. The CDR3 bases are TGTGCCAGCAGCCTACGGGATATGGGCTACAATGAGCAGTTCTTC. As protein: CASSLRDMGYNEQFF.

The rearrangement links TRBV5-1 to TRBJ2-2; 8 positions agree with TRBD2. The CDR3 totals 14 residues. The germline gives CDR1 SGHRS, CDR2 YFSETQ. V dropped 10 bases and J dropped 5; count of bases not matched to a gene: 10. CDR3 residues: CASSGTRETGELFF. The CDR3 DNA reads as TGCGCCTCCTCCGGGACTAGAGAAACCGGGGAGCTGTTTTTT.

This clone was counted a few times. The chain couples TRBV2 to TRBJ2-3, with 10 bases aligning to TRBD2. Unmatched junction bases numbered 10, after V lost 6 bases and J lost 4 bases. Germline V gene sequence: CDR1 SNHLY, CDR2 FYNNEI. This CDR3 contains 16 residues. The CDR3: CASSDLVAGGADTQYF. In DNA, the CDR3 is TGTGCCAGCAGCGACCTAGTAGCGGGGGGCGCAGATACGCAGTATTTT. The full variable domain, rest sourced from reference TRBV2 and TRBJ2-3, is EPEVTQTPSHQVTQMGQEVILRCVPISNHLYFYWYRQILGQKVEFLVSFYNNEISEKSEIFDDQFSVERPDGSNFTLKIRSTKLEDSAMYFCASSDLVAGGADTQYFGPGTRLTVL.

This chain links TRBV7-9 with TRBJ2-5, with D hard to call. Trimming removed 5 bases from V and 5 bases from J, with 9 bases in between. The CDR3 covers 12 residues. Germline CDR1 and CDR2: SEHNR and FQNEAQ (reference sequence). CDR3 nucleotides: TGTGCCAGCAGCCAGGATTTGGAGACCCAGTACTTC. Protein product: CASSQDLETQYF.

This clone was picked up a small number of times. The V gene is TRBV23-1, the J gene TRBJ1-5; possibly TRBD1 for D (5 bases). TRBV23-1 is an ORF for which the function is uncertain. V lost 7 bases to trimming and J lost 5 bases, with 6 bases between them. This CDR3 has 11 amino acids. As DNA, the CDR3 is TGCGCCAGCACCAGGGATCAGCCCCAGCATTTT. Its protein is CASTRDQPQHF.

This clone turned up a few times. CDR3 sequence: CAWTRVGQGNEKLFF. CDR3 DNA: TGTGCCTGGACGAGGGTCGGACAGGGGAATGAAAAACTGTTTTTT. The chain links TRBV30 to TRBJ1-4; 9 nucleotides match TRBD1. This CDR3 has 15 amino acids. In germline, CDR1 is GTSNPN, CDR2 SVGIG (reference sequence). V lost 4 bases and J lost 5; bases outside the gene matches: 8.

V gene TRBV30 combines with J gene TRBJ1-2, with unresolved D. Trimming pared 1 base from V and 2 bases from J, leaving 8 bases between. Germline CDR1 reads GTSNPN; CDR2 reads SVGIG (reference sequence). CDR3 size: 13 residues. This CDR3 is CAWSDQANYGYTF. The CDR3 DNA reads TGTGCCTGGAGTGACCAGGCAAACTATGGCTACACCTTC. Full variable domain (outside the CDR3, taken from reference TRBV30 and TRBJ1-2): SQTIHQWPATLVQPVGSPLSLECTVEGTSNPNLYWYRQAAGRGLQLLFYSVGIGQISSEVPQNLSASRPQDRQFILSSKKLLLSDSGFYLCAWSDQANYGYTFGSGTRLTVV.

This clone was counted a few times. The chain links TRBV7-9 to TRBJ2-5; a weak D match, TRBD1 (6 bases). The J call may not be correct, given that the DNA end is closer to TRBJ2-7. Germline values: CDR1 SEHNR, CDR2 FQNEAQ (reference sequence). The CDR3 consists of 12 residues. The CDR3 spells CASSGGDYEQYF. CDR3 bases: TGTGCCAGCAGCGGGGGCGACTACGAGCAGTACTTC.

This clone appeared a few times. The rearrangement uses TRBV19 and TRBJ1-6; TRBD1 matches 9 bases. Germline V gene sequence: CDR1 LNHDA, CDR2 SQIVND (reference sequence). The V and J ends lost 8 bases and 6 bases, in that order; junction bases with no gene match: 17. The CDR3 is 18 amino acids. For the CDR3, the DNA is TGTGCCAGTGCTCCCGGGACAGGGCCCTCTCCCTTTAATTCACCCCTCCACTTT. Its translation is CASAPGTGPSPFNSPLHF.

This clone appeared a few times. The chain combines TRBV7-2 with TRBJ2-5; TRBD1 matches 7 bases. Looked up from germline, CDR1 is SGHTA and CDR2 is FQGNSA. The CDR3 loop spans 13 amino acids. With V trimmed by 4 bases and J by 3 bases, 2 bases remained unmatched. The CDR3 bases are TGTGCCAGCAGCTCGGGACAGAAAGAGACCCAGTACTTC. Protein product: CASSSGQKETQYF.

This chain connects TRBV7-9 to TRBJ2-1, with 7 bases aligning to TRBD1. CDR1 is SEHNR, CDR2 FQNEAQ, per germline (reference sequence). The J segment lost 5 bases and the V segment lost 10 bases, leaving 5 bases of the junction unmatched. The CDR3 sequence is 12 residues long. CDR3 loop: CATGTANNEQFF. The CDR3 region has the DNA TGTGCCACCGGGACAGCGAACAATGAGCAGTTCTTC.

This rearrangement joins TRBV6-6 to TRBJ1-3; D remains unclear. The ends were cut back, 10 bases at V and 4 bases at J, with 23 bases in the middle. The CDR3 has 16 amino acids. The germline V gene encodes CDR1 MNHNY and CDR2 SVGAGI (reference sequence). As DNA, the CDR3 is TGTGCCATTAAGGACGCTTCTGCGGGAGCCGGAAACACCATATATTTT. Translating gives CAIKDASAGAGNTIYF.

The chain uses TRBV5-1 and TRBJ1-2, with D perhaps TRBD1 (6 bases). CDR3 length equals 16 residues. The V gene lost 4 bases and the J gene lost 6 bases, with 22 bases spanning the gap. In germline, CDR1 is SGHRS, CDR2 YFSETQ. CDR3 sequence (DNA): TGCGCCAGCAGCGCGTACGGGACACCGGGAGGCGATGGCTACACCTTC. Translation gives CASSAYGTPGGDGYTF.

The rearrangement uses TRBV6-1 and TRBJ2-1; no definite D call. V shed 1 base and J shed 0 bases, with 13 bases lying between them. The CDR3 length is 17 residues. Germline CDR1 and CDR2: MNHNS and SASEGT. CDR3 residues: CASSEELRSSSYNEQFF. CDR3 nucleotides: TGTGCCAGCAGTGAAGAACTTCGATCGAGCTCCTACAATGAGCAGTTCTTC.

This clone was seen more than once but under ten times. This chain uses TRBV5-1 with TRBJ2-5; 8 bases match TRBD2. The J call is doubtful: the DNA matches TRBJ2-7 better. CDR1 and CDR2 from the germline V gene are SGHRS and YFSETQ. This CDR3 spans 13 amino acids. The CDR3 DNA follows: TGCGCCAGCAGCCGGGGGGGCGCCTACGAGCAGTACTTC. Translated: CASSRGGAYEQYF.

The chain has TRBV19 and TRBJ1-2, with D maybe TRBD1 (6 bases). The V gene's germline CDR1 is LNHDA and CDR2 SQIVND (reference sequence). V was shortened by 5 bases and J by 10 bases, with 14 bases between the two germline ends. CDR3 length equals 12 residues. The CDR3 reads CASSPKTGLYTF. The CDR3 DNA follows: TGTGCCAGTAGTCCTAAGACAGGTCTCTACACCTTC.

Remarks on this clone: This specimen includes other DNA sequences encoding the same CDR3. The chain has TRBV7-9 and TRBJ2-6, with D tentatively TRBD2 (6 bases). The CDR3 spans 15 residues. From germline, CDR1 is SEHNR and CDR2 FQNEAQ (reference sequence). Trimming removed 3 bases from V and 4 bases from J, with 10 bases in between. CDR3 nucleotide sequence: TGTGCCAGCAGCTTGGGCGGGGCCGGGGCCAACGTCCTGACTTTC. Translated, it gives CASSLGGAGANVLTF.

The V call is TRBV25-1, the J call TRBJ2-7, with 10 positions matching TRBD1. Germline CDR1 reads MGHDK; CDR2 reads SYGVNS. The CDR3 covers 15 residues. Losses at the gene ends were 4 bases for V and 1 base for J; bases not matched to a gene: 4. In nucleotides, the CDR3 is TGTGCCAGCAGTGCAGGGACAGGGGTGTCCTACGAGCAGTACTTC. Translated, it gives CASSAGTGVSYEQYF.